Listed below are T cell receptor beta chains from one sample, sequenced in a study of identifying expanded T cells in peripheral blood. Measured with immunoSEQ multiplex PCR; TCRdb has only the in-frame clones, and not every one. The sample consists of 90,000 to 100,000 clones, roughly 90% of them appearing once. Specimen: blood. Receptors were obtained from a person aged 18 to 70 in good health. CDR3s include the opening cysteine and the closing phenylalanine or tryptophan. The D gene is left open where the match is weak. Part of the rows lack a size; the others show once, few, many or a class for expanded clones.

d_call,v_call,j_call,clone_size,cdr3_aa,cdr3_nt
TRBD2,TRBV4-2,TRBJ2-1,NA,CASSQVRQGGNEQFF,TGTGCCAGCAGCCAAGTCCGCCAGGGAGGGAATGAGCAGTTCTTC
NA,TRBV6-1,TRBJ1-4,medium-sized,CASSEGETGKLFF,TGTGCCAGCAGTGAGGGGGAGACAGGAAAACTGTTTTTT
TRBD1,TRBV27,TRBJ1-5,NA,CASLLRQGHQPQHF,TGTGCCAGCTTGCTCCGACAGGGCCATCAGCCCCAGCATTTT
NA,TRBV11-2,TRBJ1-3,NA,CASSLVGGNSGNTIYF,TGTGCCAGCAGCTTAGTCGGGGGTAATTCTGGAAACACCATATATTTT
NA,TRBV5-6,TRBJ2-3,NA,CASSDTSTDTQYF,TGTGCCAGCAGCGACACCAGCACAGATACGCAGTATTTT
TRBD1,TRBV4-2,TRBJ1-2,few,CASSQGQGYGYTF,TGTGCCAGCAGCCAAGGACAGGGGTATGGCTACACCTTC
NA,TRBV2,TRBJ1-2,once,CASSTLPNYGYTF,TGTGCCAGCAGTACCCTCCCTAACTATGGCTACACCTTC
TRBD2,TRBV5-4,TRBJ2-1,NA,CASSLDQRELVEQFF,TGTGCCAGCAGCTTGGATCAGCGGGAGTTGGTTGAGCAGTTCTTC
TRBD1,TRBV15,TRBJ2-1,NA,CATSRDLQGAYNEQFF,TGTGCCACCAGCAGAGATCTGCAGGGGGCTTACAATGAGCAGTTCTTC
NA,TRBV6-5,TRBJ1-5,NA,CASSPRPELNQPQHF,TGTGCCAGCAGCCCGCGGCCGGAACTCAATCAGCCCCAGCATTTT
TRBD1,TRBV14,TRBJ2-7,NA,CASSQLSDRDYEQYF,TGTGCCAGCAGCCAACTATCGGACAGGGATTACGAGCAGTACTTC
TRBD2,TRBV7-3,TRBJ2-5,NA,CASSQLGLAGGPQETQYF,TGTGCCAGCAGCCAACTGGGACTAGCGGGGGGGCCCCAAGAGACCCAGTACTTC
NA,TRBV14,TRBJ2-3,NA,CASSQPGVRTDTQYF,TGTGCCAGCAGCCAACCGGGGGTTAGGACAGATACGCAGTATTTT
NA,TRBV7-2,TRBJ1-5,NA,CASSLARAQPQHF,TGTGCCAGCAGCTTAGCCAGGGCTCAGCCCCAGCATTTT
TRBD1,TRBV28,TRBJ1-1,once,CASSPDRVHTEAFF,TGTGCCAGCAGCCCCGACAGGGTGCACACTGAAGCTTTCTTT
NA,TRBV5-4,TRBJ2-7,NA,CASSLAQGDYEQYF,TGTGCCAGCAGCTTGGCCCAGGGAGACTACGAGCAGTACTTC
NA,TRBV30,TRBJ1-1,NA,CAANRRVNTEAFF,TGTGCCGCAAATCGCAGGGTGAACACTGAAGCTTTCTTT
TRBD2,TRBV6-4,TRBJ2-3,NA,CASSALAGGPDTQYF,TGTGCCAGCAGCGCACTAGCGGGGGGGCCAGATACGCAGTATTTT
NA,TRBV25-1,TRBJ2-1,NA,CASSDTGLFF,TGTGCCAGCAGTGACACAGGGCTATTCTTC
NA,TRBV10-3,TRBJ1-1,NA,CAISVTTLRNTEAFF,TGTGCCATCAGTGTAACGACCCTAAGGAACACTGAAGCTTTCTTT
NA,TRBV5-1,TRBJ1-3,NA,CASSLAGGAGNTIYF,TGCGCCAGCAGCTTGGCAGGTGGAGCTGGAAACACCATATATTTT
TRBD1,TRBV18,TRBJ1-1,NA,CASSLGQGGTEAFF,TGTGCCAGCTCCCTTGGACAGGGGGGGACTGAAGCTTTCTTT
TRBD2,TRBV7-9,TRBJ2-5,NA,CATSTSVTETQYF,TGTGCCACCTCGACTAGCGTCACGGAGACCCAGTACTTC
TRBD1,TRBV5-4,TRBJ1-1,NA,CASSRGGQGGTEAFF,TGTGCCAGCAGCAGGGGAGGACAGGGCGGGACTGAAGCTTTCTTT
NA,TRBV6-1,TRBJ2-1,once,CASSEESGSYNEQFF,TGTGCCAGCAGTGAAGAGAGTGGGTCCTACAATGAGCAGTTCTTC
TRBD1,TRBV7-7,TRBJ2-3,NA,CASSARTGGTDTQYF,TGTGCCAGCAGCGCCCGGACAGGGGGCACAGATACGCAGTATTTT
NA,TRBV6-4,TRBJ1-5,NA,CASSDPRSGGQPQHF,TGTGCCAGCAGTGACCCCCGGTCCGGTGGTCAGCCCCAGCATTTT
TRBD2,TRBV6-4,TRBJ2-1,medium-sized,CASSEGSGSNEQFF,TGTGCCAGCAGTGAGGGGAGCGGGAGCAATGAGCAGTTCTTC
TRBD1,TRBV9,TRBJ1-3,NA,CASSPTGGAGISGNTIYF,TGTGCCAGCAGCCCAACAGGGGGCGCGGGTATTTCTGGAAACACCATATATTTT
NA,TRBV10-3,TRBJ1-3,NA,CAISESISGNTIYF,TGTGCCATCAGTGAGTCCATCTCTGGAAACACCATATATTTT
TRBD1,TRBV19,TRBJ1-2,few,CASSTRQGAVTF,TGTGCCAGTAGTACCCGACAGGGGGCCGTCACCTTC
NA,TRBV21-1,TRBJ1-5,NA,CASSKARWQASQYQPQHF,TGTGCCAGCAGCAAAGCGCGGTGGCAGGCGAGCCAATATCAGCCCCAGCATTTT
TRBD2,TRBV19,TRBJ2-7,NA,CATEAPGLDTGEQYF,TGTGCCACCGAAGCTCCGGGACTAGACACCGGCGAGCAGTACTTC
TRBD1,TRBV10-3,TRBJ1-5,NA,CAISESGQGANQPQHF,TGTGCCATCAGTGAGTCGGGACAGGGGGCGAACCAGCCCCAGCATTTT
TRBD1,TRBV5-4,TRBJ2-5,once,CASSSGTVIQETQYF,TGTGCCAGCAGCTCCGGGACAGTTATACAAGAGACCCAGTACTTC
NA,TRBV5-3,TRBJ2-7,NA,CARTITGTLFTPYLPSTYYEQYF,TGTGCCAGAACCATTACCGGGACACTATTTACCCCCTACCTACCCTCAACCTACTACGAGCAGTACTTC
NA,TRBV9,TRBJ1-5,NA,CASSVGALDQPQHF,TGTGCCAGCAGCGTAGGGGCACTGGATCAGCCCCAGCATTTT